Presented here are 31 T cell receptor beta chains from one specimen sequenced in a study of patients and donors after allogeneic stem cell transplantation. TCRdb re-derived calls from the RT-PCR reads in MiXCR, one entry per CDR3 protein. The data hold 190,000 or so distinct CDR3 sequences, with 41% observed a single time. The specimen sequenced was blood, either unsorted or a sorted T cell fraction (not recorded which). The receptors shown here come from a human donor who was either an allogeneic HSCT recipient or a stem cell or donor lymphocyte infusion donor (not recorded which). It is not recorded whose cells these are; they may come from a transplant donor.

The chain combines TRBV28 with TRBJ2-1, with TRBD1 as a possible D gene (6 bases). The CDR3 covers 15 residues. Deletions cut 7 bases from V and 0 bases from J, with 13 bases between. CDR1 and CDR2 from the germline V gene are MDHEN and SYDVKM. The CDR3 region has the DNA TGTGCCAGCAACCGAGGGGGTTCCTCCTACAATGAGCAGTTCTTC. It codes for CASNRGGSSYNEQFF. Looking up the rest from reference TRBV28 and TRBJ2-1 gives the full variable domain: DVKVTQSSRYLVKRTGEKVFLECVQDMDHENMFWYRQDPGLGLRLIYFSYDVKMKEKGDIPEGYSVSREKKERFSLILESASTNQTSMYLCASNRGGSSYNEQFFGPGTRLTVL.

V usage is TRBV9 and J usage is TRBJ2-7; 13 bases are shared with TRBD2. From germline, CDR1 is SGDLS and CDR2 YYNGEE. V dropped 3 bases and J dropped 5; count of bases not matched to a gene: 5. The CDR3 totals 15 residues. Here the CDR3 reads CASSAGTSGIHEQYF. In DNA, the CDR3 is TGTGCCAGCAGCGCGGGGACTAGCGGGATCCACGAGCAGTACTTC.

The chain has TRBV6-2 or TRBV6-3 and TRBJ1-5; 7 nucleotides agree with TRBD1. Germline CDR1 reads MNHEY; CDR2 reads SVGEGT. The V gene end was trimmed by 8 bases and the J gene end by 4 bases; junction bases not matched to a gene: 14. The CDR3 loop spans 16 amino acids. The CDR3 protein is CASHTPRTGVNQPQHF. The CDR3 nucleotides read TGTGCCAGCCACACCCCCCGGACAGGAGTGAATCAGCCCCAGCATTTT.

This chain uses TRBV3-1 with TRBJ1-4; D unresolved. V dropped 2 bases and J dropped 3 bases, with 7 bases sitting between them. CDR1 LGHDT and CDR2 YNNKEL come from the germline V gene (reference sequence). The CDR3 is made up of 14 amino acids. The DNA of the CDR3 is TGTGCCAGCAGCCAAATGTTACCTAATGAAAAACTGTTTTTT. Translating gives CASSQMLPNEKLFF.

This chain links TRBV12-3 or TRBV12-4 with TRBJ1-3, with D unclear. This CDR3 is built from 14 residues. Between the trimmed V and J ends, which lost 0 bases and 7 bases, there was a span of 10 bases. The CDR3 nucleotides are TGTGCCAGCAGTTTAGCGCTCGGAGATAACACCATATATTTT. Translation gives CASSLALGDNTIYF.

This clonotype was found once. Here the CDR3 DNA reads TGTGCCAGCAGCTTAGTCCAGGGGGCGGGATTGATTAATGAAAAACTGTTTTTT. This codes for CASSLVQGAGLINEKLFF. The V gene is TRBV7-6, the J gene TRBJ1-4; 8 bases are a match to TRBD1. CDR3 length equals 18 residues. The V gene end was trimmed by 1 base and the J gene end by 4 bases; junction bases not matched to a gene: 11. Germline V CDR1 and CDR2: SGHVS, FNYEAQ.

This clonotype turned up a few times. This rearrangement joins TRBV5-1 to TRBJ1-2, with D unresolved. CDR1 SGHRS and CDR2 YFSETQ come from the germline V gene. The CDR3 consists of 12 residues. V was shortened by 0 bases and J by 6 bases, with 6 bases between the two germline ends. DNA of the CDR3: TGCGCCAGCAGCTTGGATGACAATGGCTACACCTTC. Translating gives CASSLDDNGYTF.

The rearrangement joins TRBV7-2 to TRBJ2-1; D possibly corresponds to TRBD2 (5 bases). The CDR3 has 16 residues. Deletions cut 1 base from V and 7 bases from J, with 17 bases between. Germline V gene data show CDR1 as SGHTA and CDR2 as FQGNSA. CDR3 in DNA: TGTGCCAGCAGCTTAGTTAGTGGACTCCCGCGAAATGAGCAGTTCTTC. Encoded protein: CASSLVSGLPRNEQFF.

The chain carries TRBV4-3 and TRBJ1-1; D might be TRBD1 (6 bases). The germline CDR1 and CDR2 sequences are LGHNA and YSLEER. V dropped 4 bases and J dropped 3 bases, with 12 bases sitting between them. The CDR3 extends over 14 amino acids. CDR3 sequence (DNA): TGCGCCAGCAGCCGAGGGGGTGAGGACACTGAAGCTTTCTTT. It yields the protein CASSRGGEDTEAFF.

CDR3 sequence (DNA): TGTGCCAGCAGTTCACAGGGACTAGGCACTGAAGCTTTCTTT. This codes for CASSSQGLGTEAFF. The rearrangement uses TRBV28 and TRBJ1-1; D perhaps matches TRBD1 (6 bases). The germline gives CDR1 MDHEN, CDR2 SYDVKM. The V gene lost 4 bases and the J gene lost 4 bases, with 13 bases spanning the gap. The CDR3 covers 14 residues.

A few counts support this clonotype. The rearrangement uses TRBV12-3 or TRBV12-4 and TRBJ1-1; D call uncertain. This CDR3 is built from 12 residues. V was pared by 1 base and J by 7 bases, with 7 bases between. The CDR3 reads CASSLEVGEAFF. CDR3 coding DNA: TGTGCCAGCAGTTTAGAAGTGGGTGAAGCTTTCTTT.

The chain employs TRBV18 and TRBJ2-1; D is unclear. Germline CDR1 is KGHSH and CDR2 is LQKENI. This CDR3 comprises 16 residues. V lost 3 bases and J lost 7, with 19 bases in between. This CDR3 reads CASSPRPSPLANEQFF. CDR3 nucleotide sequence: TGTGCCAGCTCACCCCGGCCTTCCCCCCTGGCGAATGAGCAGTTCTTC.

The CDR3 bases are TGCGCCAGCAGCTTCCAGGGTGAAGCTTTCTTT. Its translation: CASSFQGEAFF. The chain recombines TRBV5-1 with TRBJ1-1, with D possibly matching TRBD1 (5 bases). CDR1 and CDR2 (germline): SGHRS, YFSETQ. The CDR3 runs to 11 residues. Trimming left V 2 bases short and J 7 bases short, with 6 bases between.

The rearrangement uses TRBV5-1 and TRBJ2-1; no definite D call. The CDR3 runs to 15 residues. In germline, CDR1 is SGHRS, CDR2 YFSETQ. Between the trimmed V and J ends, which lost 4 bases and 0 bases, there was a span of 11 bases. As DNA, the CDR3 is TGCGCCAGCAGCCGGGCTTCCCTCTCCTACAATGAGCAGTTCTTC. It is translated as CASSRASLSYNEQFF. Together with reference TRBV5-1 and TRBJ2-1, the CDR3 gives the full variable domain: KAGVTQTPRYLIKTRGQQVTLSCSPISGHRSVSWYQQTPGQGLQFLFEYFSETQRNKGNFPGRFSGRQFSNSRSEMNVSTLELGDSALYLCASSRASLSYNEQFFGPGTRLTVL.

The genes are TRBV28 and TRBJ2-5; a possible D gene is TRBD1 (6 bases). The germline CDR1 and CDR2 sequences are MDHEN and SYDVKM. The CDR3 length is 14 residues. V was cut by 5 bases and J by 3 bases, with 13 bases left in between. This CDR3 reads CASSTPTGKETQYF. The CDR3 DNA is TGTGCCAGCAGTACCCCGACAGGCAAAGAGACCCAGTACTTC. The variable domain in full, with the rest retrieved from reference TRBV28 and TRBJ2-5, is DVKVTQSSRYLVKRTGEKVFLECVQDMDHENMFWYRQDPGLGLRLIYFSYDVKMKEKGDIPEGYSVSREKKERFSLILESASTNQTSMYLCASSTPTGKETQYFGPGTRLLVL.

DNA of the CDR3: TGTGCCAGCAGCTTCCCCCGGAGTGAGATGAACACTGAAGCTTTCTTT. It is translated as CASSFPRSEMNTEAFF. The chain joins TRBV7-9 to TRBJ1-1; no clear D gene. CDR3 size: 16 residues. Germline CDR1 is SEHNR and CDR2 is FQNEAQ (reference sequence). The V gene lost 3 bases and the J gene lost 0 bases, with 14 bases spanning the gap. Drawing the rest from reference TRBV7-9 and TRBJ1-1, the complete variable domain is DTGVSQNPRHKITKRGQNVTFRCDPISEHNRLYWYRQTLGQGPEFLTYFQNEAQLEKSRLLSDRFSAERPKGSFSTLEIQRTEQGDSAMYLCASSFPRSEMNTEAFFGQGTRLTVV.

The V call is TRBV20-1, the J call TRBJ1-1; unclear D gene. Germline-derived CDR1 and CDR2 are DFQATT and SNEGSKA (reference sequence). V was pared by 7 bases and J by 5 bases, with 17 bases between. The CDR3 has 13 amino acids. DNA of the CDR3: TGCAGTGTCGTGACGGGGAGAGGAACTGAAGCTTTCTTT. Translating gives CSVVTGRGTEAFF.

This chain uses TRBV18 with TRBJ2-7; 7 nucleotides align to TRBD1. V shed 3 bases, J shed 5 bases, and the junction held 4 bases outside the gene matches. CDR1 is KGHSH, CDR2 LQKENI, per germline. The CDR3 spans 13 residues. The CDR3 nucleotides are TGTGCCAGCTCACCGACAGGGTGGGACGAGCAGTACTTC. This gives the protein CASSPTGWDEQYF.

The sample holds a few counts of this clonotype. CDR3 nucleotide sequence: TGTGCCAGCAGCAAAAATACAGGGAACACTGAAGCTTTCTTT. It yields the protein CASSKNTGNTEAFF. The chain carries TRBV3-1 and TRBJ1-1, with D possibly being TRBD1 (5 bases). This CDR3 spans 14 amino acids. CDR1 LGHDT and CDR2 YNNKEL come from the germline V gene (reference sequence). The V end was cut by 5 bases, the J end by 1 base, with 11 bases between.

This clonotype was detected ten times or more. The rearrangement uses TRBV7-2 and TRBJ1-1; D gene ambiguous. Between the trimmed V and J ends, which lost 5 bases and 8 bases, there was a span of 9 bases. Per the germline V gene, CDR1 is SGHTA and CDR2 is FQGNSA. This CDR3 is 11 amino acids long. This chain's CDR3 is CASSLRREAFF. The DNA for the CDR3 is TGTGCCAGCAGCCTCAGAAGGGAAGCTTTCTTT.

Notes on this clonotype: The germline gene is not matched at one end of the junction; a read error may be the cause. This rearrangement joins TRBV25-1 to TRBJ2-2; 12 nucleotides match TRBD2. Germline V CDR1 and CDR2: MGHDK, SYGVNS. CDR3 length equals 19 residues. The CDR3 protein is CASSGTTSGRPLDTAELFF. The CDR3 DNA reads TGTGCCAGCAGTGGGACGACTAGCGGGAGACCCCTTGACACCGCGGAGCTGTTTTTT.

This clonotype was observed a handful of times. This sequence joins TRBV5-5 and TRBJ2-7, with 9 bases that match TRBD1. CDR3 length: 14 residues. Germline V gene lookup returns CDR1 SGHKS and CDR2 YYEKEE (reference sequence). Trimming cost V 5 bases and J 0 bases; bases outside gene matches: 3. The CDR3 protein is CASSVDRGSYEQYF. The CDR3 DNA reads as TGTGCCAGCAGTGTGGACAGGGGCTCCTACGAGCAGTACTTC.

This sequence joins TRBV2 and TRBJ1-2; tentative D call: TRBD1 (5 bases). Germline loops: CDR1 SNHLY, CDR2 FYNNEI. The CDR3 runs 14 residues. The V and J ends lost 2 bases and 6 bases respectively, with 13 bases between them. CDR3 protein: CASSEFTDRDGYTF. In DNA form, the CDR3 reads TGTGCCAGCAGTGAATTTACCGACAGAGATGGCTACACCTTC.

This chain uses TRBV7-9 with TRBJ1-1, with unresolved D. This CDR3 has 11 amino acids. Germline V gene sequence: CDR1 SEHNR, CDR2 FQNEAQ (reference sequence). The V and J ends lost 8 bases and 6 bases respectively, with 10 bases between them. CDR3 nucleotide sequence: TGTGCCAGCCTAGGGATCGCTGAAGCTTTCTTT. The encoded protein is CASLGIAEAFF.

This rearrangement joins TRBV7-9 to TRBJ2-2; D is perhaps TRBD1 or TRBD2 (5 bases each). Between the trimmed V and J ends, which lost 10 bases and 0 bases, there was a span of 15 bases. The CDR3 runs 15 residues. CDR1 and CDR2 from the germline V gene are SEHNR and FQNEAQ (reference sequence). The CDR3 DNA is TGTGCCACCCCTCGGGGCAGGGCGAACACCGGGGAGCTGTTTTTT. Translated, it gives CATPRGRANTGELFF.

The V gene is TRBV3-1, the J gene TRBJ1-2, with D possibly being TRBD1 (5 bases). V lost 4 bases, J lost 8 bases, and 11 bases lay in between. The CDR3 spans 12 residues. Germline CDR1 reads LGHDT; CDR2 reads YNNKEL (reference sequence). DNA of the CDR3: TGTGCCAGCAGCCCGTCGGGGGTAGGCTACACCTTC. Translating it yields CASSPSGVGYTF.

The gene calls are TRBV15 and TRBJ1-3; D is undetermined. The germline V gene encodes CDR1 LNHNV and CDR2 YYDKDF (reference sequence). CDR3 length: 15 residues. Deletions cut 0 bases from V and 2 bases from J, with 8 bases between. The CDR3 DNA is TGTGCCACCAGCAGAGATAGAGTTACTGGAAACACCATATATTTT. Encoded protein: CATSRDRVTGNTIYF.

The chain uses TRBV9 and TRBJ1-6, with 9 bases lining up with TRBD1. This CDR3 spans 15 amino acids. V lost 4 bases and J lost 7; bases outside the gene matches: 6. The germline gives CDR1 SGDLS, CDR2 YYNGEE. CDR3 amino acids: CASSTPGTGNSPLHF. The DNA for the CDR3 is TGTGCCAGCAGCACACCCGGGACAGGGAATTCACCCCTCCACTTT.

The chain joins TRBV7-9 to TRBJ2-7; possible D gene TRBD1, 6 bases. The CDR3 contains 15 residues. Deletions cut 5 bases from V and 1 base from J, with 15 bases between. The germline V gene encodes CDR1 SEHNR and CDR2 FQNEAQ (reference sequence). The CDR3 DNA reads TGTGCCAGCAGCCCTCCGGACAGATCTTCCTACGAGCAGTACTTC. Translated, it gives CASSPPDRSSYEQYF.

In its sample, this clonotype was seen a few times. V usage is TRBV12-3 or TRBV12-4 and J usage is TRBJ1-2; D might be TRBD1 (5 bases). The V end was cut by 3 bases, the J end by 0 bases, with 14 bases between. CDR3 length: 16 residues. The CDR3 nucleotides are TGTGCCAGCAGTTTTGGTACAGGCATTTCTAACTATGGCTACACCTTC. Its translation is CASSFGTGISNYGYTF.

J is TRBJ1-2 and V is TRBV7-2, with D hard to call. The CDR3 is 13 residues long. The V end was cut by 5 bases, the J end by 3 bases, with 10 bases between. Looked up from germline, CDR1 is SGHTA and CDR2 is FQGNSA. CDR3 coding DNA: TGTGCCAGCAGCATGGACGGATACTATGGCTACACCTTC. As protein: CASSMDGYYGYTF.